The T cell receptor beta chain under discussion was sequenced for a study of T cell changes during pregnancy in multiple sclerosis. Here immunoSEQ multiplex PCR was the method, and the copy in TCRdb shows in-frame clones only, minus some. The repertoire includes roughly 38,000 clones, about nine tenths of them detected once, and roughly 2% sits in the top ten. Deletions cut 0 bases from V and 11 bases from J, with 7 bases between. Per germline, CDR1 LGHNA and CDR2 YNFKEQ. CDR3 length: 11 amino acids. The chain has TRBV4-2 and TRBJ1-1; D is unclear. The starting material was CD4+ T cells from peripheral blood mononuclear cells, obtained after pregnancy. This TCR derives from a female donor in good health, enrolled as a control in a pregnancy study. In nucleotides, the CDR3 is TGTGCCAGCAGCCAAGAAGGAGGGGCTTTCTTT. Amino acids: CASSQEGGAFF.